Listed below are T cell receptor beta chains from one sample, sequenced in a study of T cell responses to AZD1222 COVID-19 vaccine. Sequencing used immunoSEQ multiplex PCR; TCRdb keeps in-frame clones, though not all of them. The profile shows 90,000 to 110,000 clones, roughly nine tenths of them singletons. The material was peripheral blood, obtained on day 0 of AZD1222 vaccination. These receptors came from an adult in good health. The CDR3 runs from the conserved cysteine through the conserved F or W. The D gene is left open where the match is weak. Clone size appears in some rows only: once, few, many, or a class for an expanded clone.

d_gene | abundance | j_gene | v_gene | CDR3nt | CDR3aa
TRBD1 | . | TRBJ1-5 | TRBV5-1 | TGCGCCAGCAGCTGGACAGGGGGCTCCAATCAGCCCCAGCATTTT | CASSWTGGSNQPQHF
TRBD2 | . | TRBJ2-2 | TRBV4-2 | TGTGCCAGCAGCGCTCGCCTCGCGGGGGGGCCGAGCACCGGGGAGCTGTTTTTT | CASSARLAGGPSTGELFF
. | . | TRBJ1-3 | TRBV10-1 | TGCGCCAGCAGTGAGTTCTACCCCAGCTCTGGAAACACCATATATTTT | CASSEFYPSSGNTIYF
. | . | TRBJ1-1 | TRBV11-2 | TGTGCCAGCAGCTTCAGCGTCGGGGGGACTGAAGCTTTCTTT | CASSFSVGGTEAFF
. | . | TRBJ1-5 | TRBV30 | TGTGCCTGGAGTCGAAGAGGGGGTGAGCCCCAGCATTTT | CAWSRRGGEPQHF
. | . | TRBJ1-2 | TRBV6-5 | TGTGCCAGCAGTTTGCGGGGACATAACTATGGCTACACCTTC | CASSLRGHNYGYTF
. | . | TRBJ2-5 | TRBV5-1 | TGCGCCAGCAGCTTGCAGGGCCAGCAAGAGACCCAGTACTTC | CASSLQGQQETQYF
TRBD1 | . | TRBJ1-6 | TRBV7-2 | TGTGCCAGCAGCCCGACGGGGGGGGACAGGGGTTCACCCCTCCACTTT | CASSPTGGDRGSPLHF
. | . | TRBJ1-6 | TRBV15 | TGTGCCACCAGCGGGATGGGACGGGGGAGATCACCCCTCCACTTT | CATSGMGRGRSPLHF
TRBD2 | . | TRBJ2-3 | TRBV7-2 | TGTGCCAGCAGCTTCCAGCGGGGGCGCACAGATACGCAGTATTTT | CASSFQRGRTDTQYF
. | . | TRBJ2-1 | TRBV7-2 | TGTGCCAGCAGCTTAGATTCTTGGGCAGGAGGTAACTCCTACAATGAGCAGTTCTTC | CASSLDSWAGGNSYNEQFF
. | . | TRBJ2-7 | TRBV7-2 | TGTGCCAGCAGCTTACTACTCACCACCCAGTACTTC | CASSLLLTTQYF
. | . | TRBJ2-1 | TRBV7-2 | TGTGCCAGCAGCTTATGGGCAGGGGAGCAGTTCTTC | CASSLWAGEQFF
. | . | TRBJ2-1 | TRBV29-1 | TGCAGCGTTGTCCCCCAGGGGAATGAGCAGTTCTTC | CSVVPQGNEQFF
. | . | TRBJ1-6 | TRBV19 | TGTGCCAGTAGTATAGGGGGAGGGGTGGAAAGGGATTCACCCCTCCACTTT | CASSIGGGVERDSPLHF
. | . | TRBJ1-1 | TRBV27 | TGTGCCAGCAGTTTAATGACAGCAGAGAACACTGAAGCTTTCTTT | CASSLMTAENTEAFF
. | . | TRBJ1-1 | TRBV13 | TGTGCCAGCAGCTTTAGCTGGGGGAACACTGAAGCTTTCTTT | CASSFSWGNTEAFF
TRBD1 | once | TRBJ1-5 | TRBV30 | TGTGCCTGGAGCCGGGGACAGGGGGGACAGCCCCAGCATTTT | CAWSRGQGGQPQHF
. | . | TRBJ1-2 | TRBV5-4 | TGTGCCAGCAGCTTGTTTTCAGGGATCACTAACTATGGCTACACCTTC | CASSLFSGITNYGYTF
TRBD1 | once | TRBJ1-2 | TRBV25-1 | TGTGCCAGCAGCGGACAGGGGCCCTATGGCTACACCTTC | CASSGQGPYGYTF
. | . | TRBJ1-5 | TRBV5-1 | TGCGCCAGCAGCTTGGCCGGGATTAGCAATCAGCCCCAGCATTTT | CASSLAGISNQPQHF
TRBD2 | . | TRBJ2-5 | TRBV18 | TGTGCCAGCTCACCGGGGGGGGAGACCCAGTACTTC | CASSPGGETQYF
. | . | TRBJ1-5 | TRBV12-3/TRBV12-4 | TGTGCCAGCAGACCACAGGGTCAGCAGCCCCAGCATTTT | CASRPQGQQPQHF
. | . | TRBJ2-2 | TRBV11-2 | TGTGCCAGCAGCCCCAGACAGAATTCCGTAAACACCGGGGAGCTGTTTTTT | CASSPRQNSVNTGELFF
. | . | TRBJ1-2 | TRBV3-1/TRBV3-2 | TGTGCCAGCAGCCAAGATGGTGTGATCGGGGGGCGTGGGTATGGCTACACCTTC | CASSQDGVIGGRGYGYTF
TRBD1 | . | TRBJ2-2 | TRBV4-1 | TGCGCCAGCAGCCCCCAGCGGACAGGGGTAAGGACCGGGGAGCTGTTTTTT | CASSPQRTGVRTGELFF
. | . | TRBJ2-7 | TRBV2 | TGTGCCAGCAGTGTGGGCAGGGGCGCTTCCTACGAGCAGTACTTC | CASSVGRGASYEQYF
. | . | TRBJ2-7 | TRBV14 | TGTGCCAGCAGCCAAGTAGGTTCAGGGGCCCTGGGGGAAGAGCAGTACTTC | CASSQVGSGALGEEQYF
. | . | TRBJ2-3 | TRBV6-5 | TGTGCCAGCAGTTACTCGATTCGGTCTGATACGCAGTATTTT | CASSYSIRSDTQYF